What follows are 10 T cell receptor beta chains derived from one specimen sequenced in a study of blood T cell repertoires in COVID-19. Clones were sequenced by immunoSEQ multiplex PCR, and TCRdb holds only the in-frame ones, with some missing. The data show under 300,000 clones, about 86% seen once. Sequencing was done on a sample of peripheral blood. The source is a woman in her seventies with COVID-19, enrolled during active disease.

J is TRBJ1-3 and V is TRBV28; TRBD1 is a possible D gene (5 bases). From germline, CDR1 is MDHEN and CDR2 SYDVKM. The CDR3 has 15 amino acids. V gave up 4 bases and J gave up 3 bases, with 13 bases separating them. The CDR3 sequence is CASSSIRQIGNTIYF. The CDR3 DNA is TGTGCCAGCAGTTCAATTCGACAGATTGGAAACACCATATATTTT.

This clone was seen only once. This chain connects TRBV7-2 to TRBJ1-2; 9 positions agree with TRBD1. The ends lost 5 bases at V and 4 bases at J; junction bases unmatched: 11. This CDR3 is built from 16 residues. Germline V lookup: CDR1 SGHTA, CDR2 FQGNSA. In DNA, the CDR3 is TGTGCCAGCAGCGAAGGTATTCCGGGACAGGGCTATGGCTACACCTTC. It yields the protein CASSEGIPGQGYGYTF.

This clone turned up a few times. This chain joins TRBV2 and TRBJ1-1; no firm D call. The germline gives CDR1 SNHLY, CDR2 FYNNEI. Trimming removed 5 bases at V and 5 bases at J, with 24 bases between. This CDR3 spans 17 amino acids. CDR3 DNA: TGTGCCAGCAGTCCCCCCGGTTTTAAGGGAGGAAATACTGAAGCTTTCTTT. Translated: CASSPPGFKGGNTEAFF.

The chain is built from TRBV5-6 and TRBJ2-7; 8 positions match TRBD1. The trim removed 4 bases at V and 3 bases at J, leaving 9 bases unmatched. The CDR3 covers 15 residues. The germline V gene has CDR1 SGHDT and CDR2 YYEEEE. CDR3 in amino acids: CASSQGAGGLYEQYF. In DNA, the CDR3 is TGTGCCAGCAGCCAGGGGGCAGGTGGACTCTACGAGCAGTACTTC.

The V and J genes are TRBV6-5 and TRBJ2-7; D is undetermined. CDR1 is MNHEY and CDR2 is SVGAGI in the germline V gene. This CDR3 is built from 13 residues. With 3 bases removed from V and 1 base from J, the gap between germline ends came to 7 bases. CDR3 sequence reads: CASSYLKSYEQYF. The DNA for the CDR3 is TGTGCCAGCAGTTATTTAAAATCCTACGAGCAGTACTTC.

The chain uses TRBV18 and TRBJ2-5, with D possibly being TRBD1 (6 bases). This CDR3 has 15 amino acids. The V and J ends lost 6 bases and 2 bases respectively, with 16 bases between them. Germline V gene lookup returns CDR1 KGHSH and CDR2 LQKENI. The DNA for the CDR3 is TGTGCCAGCTCGGCTCAGCAGGGGATTCAAGAGACCCAGTACTTC. It is translated as CASSAQQGIQETQYF.

Of note for this clone: The sample has other DNA sequences that encode this CDR3 too. V is TRBV11-2 and J is TRBJ1-5; D uncertain. Germline assignment: CDR1 SGHAT and CDR2 FQNNGV. The CDR3 is 13 amino acids. Trimming pared 8 bases from V and 1 base from J, leaving 9 bases between. The CDR3 spells CASQGSSNQPQHF. CDR3 coding DNA: TGTGCCAGCCAAGGGAGCAGCAATCAGCCCCAGCATTTT.

The J gene is TRBJ1-1, the V gene TRBV28; no reliable D call. There are 11 residues in the CDR3. Trimming pared 10 bases from V and 11 bases from J, leaving 17 bases between. Germline V lookup: CDR1 MDHEN, CDR2 SYDVKM. As DNA, the CDR3 is TGTGCCACCACCCGAGGGATGGAGGCTTTCTTT. It encodes CATTRGMEAFF.

This sequence joins TRBV23-1 and TRBJ2-7, with TRBD1 matching over 7 bases. TRBV23-1 belongs to the ORF category, with a function that is uncertain. The CDR3 totals 17 residues. The junction had 12 bases not matched to a gene; V was cut back by 2 bases and J by 2 bases. The DNA of the CDR3 is TGCGCCAGCAGTCAACCCCCCCCCGGGACAGAAACCTACGAGCAGTACTTC. Residues: CASSQPPPGTETYEQYF.

Comment on this clone: At one of its ends the junction is not consistent with the germline gene, which may arise from a read error. This chain uses TRBV27 with TRBJ1-1, with D tentatively TRBD1 (6 bases). The CDR3 covers 14 residues. CDR1 MNHEY and CDR2 SMNVEV come from the germline V gene (reference sequence). CDR3 sequence (DNA): TGTGCCAGCACTTTAAAGGGGGATTTGGGTGAAGCTTTCTTT. This sequence encodes CASTLKGDLGEAFF.